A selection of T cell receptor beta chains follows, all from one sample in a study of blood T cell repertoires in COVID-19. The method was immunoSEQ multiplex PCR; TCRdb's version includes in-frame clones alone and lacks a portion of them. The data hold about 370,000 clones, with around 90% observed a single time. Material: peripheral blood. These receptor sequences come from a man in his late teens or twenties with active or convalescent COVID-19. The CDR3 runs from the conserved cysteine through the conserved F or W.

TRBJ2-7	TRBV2	CASSVRVEQYF
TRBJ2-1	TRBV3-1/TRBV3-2	CASTRTASSYNEQFF
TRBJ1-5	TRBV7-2	CASSLMPDQPQHF
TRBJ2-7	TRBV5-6	CASSQPQGWPYEQYF
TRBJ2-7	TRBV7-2	CASSSSRTSGEAYEQYF
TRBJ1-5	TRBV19	CASSITLRGNQPQHF
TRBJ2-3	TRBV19	CASRQAGALIKQYF
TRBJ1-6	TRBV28	CASEGGGTYNSPLHF
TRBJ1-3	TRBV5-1	CASSLVGAADSGNTIYF
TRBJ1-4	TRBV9	CASSVGVGQGNEKLFF
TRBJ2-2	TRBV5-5	CASSLVQGARAGELFF
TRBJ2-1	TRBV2	CASSPTGGRQGEQFF
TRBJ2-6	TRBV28	CASSTQKSSANVLTF
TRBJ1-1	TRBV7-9	CASSISRGVTEAFF
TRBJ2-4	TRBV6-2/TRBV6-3	CASSYARTSGGNIQYF
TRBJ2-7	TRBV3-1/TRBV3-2	CASSQINEQYF
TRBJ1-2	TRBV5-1	CASSLAAGQNYGYTF
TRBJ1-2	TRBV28	CASSPLMSGYTF
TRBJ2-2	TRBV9	CASSPRQRNTGELFF
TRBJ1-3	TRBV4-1	CASSQDPPQGGSGNTIYF
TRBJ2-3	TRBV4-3	CASSQERSDTQYF
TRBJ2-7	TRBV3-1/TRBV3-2	CASSQVGGIQSYEQYF
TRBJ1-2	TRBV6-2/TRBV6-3	CASSYSRMGYTF
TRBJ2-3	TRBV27	CASSLQLLSSTDTQYF
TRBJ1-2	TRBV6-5	CASRGGESGGYTF
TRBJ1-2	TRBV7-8	CASSVNPDSLRGYTF
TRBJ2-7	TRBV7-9	CASMGLSYEQYF
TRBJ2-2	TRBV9	CASSQLSQRGPGELFF
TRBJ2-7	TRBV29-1	CSAIGASGRITYEQYF
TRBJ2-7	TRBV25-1	CASRGGSYEQYF